This T cell receptor beta chain was captured in a study of beta chain features in type 1 diabetes. Background on the study: Healthy donors and patients showed comparable age, gender and cell yields.

Of the isolated RNA, all was reverse transcribed, and so the sequenced material was expressed TCRB transcripts. The data were produced by immunoSEQ multiplex PCR, yet TCRdb's version contains in-frame clones alone and is incomplete. The profile shows about 930,000 clones, roughly 17% of them singletons. The V gene's germline CDR1 is SGHVS and CDR2 FQNEAQ. This CDR3 region has 15 residues. Trimming cost V 4 bases and J 3 bases, with 15 bases left between them. The specimen sequenced was naive CD4+ T cells from blood. The chain joins TRBV7-8 to TRBJ1-2; possible D gene TRBD1, 5 bases. This receptor was identified in a woman aged 18-30 years in good health. CDR3 in amino acids: CASSSFLGRDYGYTF. In nucleotides, the CDR3 is TGTGCCAGCAGCTCCTTTCTGGGACGGGACTATGGCTACACCTTC.